Included here is one TCR beta chain sequence, with context. This receptor's antigen is unknown. One base away there is no much larger clone; base qualities are not given. According to the germline V gene, CDR1 reads SGHVS and CDR2 reads FNYEAQ. V and J are truncated by 5 bases and 8 bases respectively, leaving an intervening sequence of 16 bases. The CDR3 sequence holds 15 residues, the cysteine and phenylalanine included. The CDR3 DNA has 45 bases and is translated from base 1. The data originate from a study of blood T cell repertoires in COVID-19 (dated by TCRdb to about 2020). Some background on the complete study: Collaborator samples came from the United States, Italy and Spain and covered acute and convalescent phases of COVID-19. The material from the prospective study consisted of cDNA or gDNA derived from T cells, B-cell-depleted T cells, or PBMCs. Subjects who had been exposed to COVID-19, were actively infected with it, or had recovered from it provided the deeply sampled blood TCRbeta repertoires that made up the dataset. A freely available public database, intended as a resource for researchers studying the immune response to SARS-CoV-2, is where the repertoires were released. Samples were obtained from the ongoing ImmuneRACE study (first 160 participants) and from roughly 1,300 subjects provided by 6 global collaborators. A de-identified subject ID, COVID-19 status, age in years and sex were almost always included in the sample metadata. Where HLA class I and class II types were available, the types were taken from metadata supplied by the sample provider, not from assay-based typing.

The paper as a whole reports these results and caveats: The quantity of clinical and demographic metadata differed by source and by participant and was supplied without curation.

TCRbeta CDR3 regions were amplified from genomic DNA by means of the immunoSEQ Assay, a bias-controlled multiplex PCR. The authors processed their data as follows. Nucleated cell counts per sample were estimated from amplification of reference gene primers within the assay. To quantify the absolute abundance of each unique TCRbeta CDR3 rearrangement, sequence reads were collapsed and filtered. Productive Simpson clonality was computed per sample as the square root of Simpson's diversity index over productive rearrangements. This immuneACCESS table, as held by TCRdb, lists in-frame sequences with V and J called but not all clones. Of the missing ones, under half trace to an unresolved V gene in checked studies; the others have no known cause. D and trimming come from the DNA, and the V and J calls and clone size come from that table. Across this sample there are approximately 150,000 clones, with about nine tenths seen only once. The biggest ten clones account for more than 0.8% of the sample.

Whole blood was collected in K2EDTA tubes by collaborating institutions according to the institutions' own protocols. For TCRbeta analysis, collaborators shipped samples as frozen whole blood, isolated PBMCs, or DNA extracted from either of those sample types. This TCR derives from a woman aged 50 to 65 with acute or convalescent COVID-19. Sequencing input: peripheral blood. The V and J genes are TRBV7-6 and TRBJ1-6; possibly the D gene is TRBD1, per 6 matching bases. The sequence in DNA is TGTGCCAGCAGCAGAGGACAGCCTCAAGATTCACCCCTCCACTTT. Translated, this is CASSRGQPQDSPLHF.